This T cell receptor (beta chain) was recorded in a study of CD8+CD57+ T cells in acquired aplastic anemia. This CDR3 has 16 residues. Trimming took off 5 bases at V and 0 bases at J, with 14 bases between the two ends. Germline V gives CDR1 SEHNR, CDR2 FQNEAQ (reference sequence). This clonotype was detected many times. Its antigen is not identified. Researchers used genomic DNA as the template to profile TCR beta VDJ and CDR3. In TCRdb, the reads were re-called with MiXCR into one record per CDR3 protein. The sample has some 70,000 distinct CDR3 sequences; 45% to 55% are singletons. Notes on the study in general: Controls did not differ significantly from patients in CD8+ Simpson's diversity. Patients and controls shared some 30 CD8+ CDR3 sequences, highly expressed in patients.

This sequence joins TRBV7-9 and TRBJ1-3; possible D gene TRBD1, 5 bases. Sequencing input: sorted CD4+, CD8+, or CD8+CD57+ T cells (not recorded which) from PBMCs. This clonotype was obtained from a human donor in good health, serving as a control. The CDR3 region is CASSPRDVVSGNTIYF. In DNA form, the CDR3 reads TGTGCCAGCAGCCCCCGGGACGTCGTCTCTGGAAACACCATATATTTT.